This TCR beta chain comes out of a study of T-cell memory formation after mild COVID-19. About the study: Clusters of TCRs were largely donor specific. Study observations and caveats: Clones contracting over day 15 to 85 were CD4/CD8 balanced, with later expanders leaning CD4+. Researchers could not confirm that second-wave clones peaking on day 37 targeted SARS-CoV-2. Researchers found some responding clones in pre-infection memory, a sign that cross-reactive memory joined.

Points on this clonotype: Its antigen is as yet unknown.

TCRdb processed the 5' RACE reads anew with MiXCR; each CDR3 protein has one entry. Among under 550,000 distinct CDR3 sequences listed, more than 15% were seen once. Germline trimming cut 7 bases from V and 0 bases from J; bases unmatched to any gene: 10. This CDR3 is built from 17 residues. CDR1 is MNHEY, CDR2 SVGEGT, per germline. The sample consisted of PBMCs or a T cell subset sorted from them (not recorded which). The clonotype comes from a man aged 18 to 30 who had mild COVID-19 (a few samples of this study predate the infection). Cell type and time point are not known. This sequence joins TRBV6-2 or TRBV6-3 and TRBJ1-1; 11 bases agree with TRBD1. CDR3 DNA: TGTGCCAGCACCTCCTCTCGGACAGGGGGCGTGAACACTGAAGCTTTCTTT. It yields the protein CASTSSRTGGVNTEAFF.